Listed below are T cell receptor beta chains from one sample, sequenced in a study of blood T cell repertoires in COVID-19. The repertoire was sequenced with immunoSEQ multiplex PCR; TCRdb's copy has only in-frame clones and lacks some. In the table there are 200,000 to 250,000 clones, more than 80% of which are singletons. Sequencing was performed on peripheral blood. These receptors all come from a man aged 25 to 45 with COVID-19, enrolled during active disease. The CDR3 runs from the conserved cysteine through the conserved F or W. The D gene is left open where the match is weak. Clone size is not always given. Where it is, it says once, few, many or a class for expanded clones.

CDR3aa | CDR3nt | v_gene | d_gene | abundance | j_gene
CASSALPEETQYF | TGTGCCAGCAGTGCACTACCGGAGGAGACCCAGTACTTC | TRBV2 | . | . | TRBJ2-5
CASSLNGGGPNEQFF | TGTGCCAGCAGCTTGAATGGTGGCGGGCCCAATGAGCAGTTCTTC | TRBV5-6 | . | . | TRBJ2-1
CASSVGQGAEAFF | TGTGCCAGCAGCGTTGGGCAGGGGGCTGAAGCTTTCTTT | TRBV9 | TRBD1 | . | TRBJ1-1
CASSDSLTALYGYTF | TGTGCCAGCAGTGATTCCCTGACAGCACTCTATGGCTACACCTTC | TRBV6-1 | . | . | TRBJ1-2
CASSSQTITEQYF | TGTGCCAGCAGCTCTCAGACAATAACCGAGCAGTACTTC | TRBV7-2 | . | . | TRBJ2-7
CASSQSTTRSETQYF | TGTGCCAGCAGCCAATCTACCACTAGGTCCGAGACCCAGTACTTC | TRBV9 | . | . | TRBJ2-5
CASSLPPGKRDTEAFF | TGCGCCAGCAGCTTACCCCCAGGAAAGAGGGACACTGAAGCTTTCTTT | TRBV5-1 | . | once | TRBJ1-1
CASSSGGSLNTEAFF | TGTGCCAGCAGTTCGGGGGGGTCTCTGAACACTGAAGCTTTCTTT | TRBV6-2/TRBV6-3 | . | few | TRBJ1-1
CASSHKSGPGQGNSPLHF | TGTGCCAGCAGCCACAAAAGCGGACCGGGACAGGGAAATTCACCCCTCCACTTT | TRBV4-2 | TRBD1 | few | TRBJ1-6
CASSNRDRGNTEAFF | TGTGCCAGTAGTAACAGGGACAGGGGGAACACTGAAGCTTTCTTT | TRBV19 | TRBD1 | . | TRBJ1-1
CASTQGGGLNTGELFF | TGTGCCAGCACCCAAGGGGGGGGCCTAAACACCGGGGAGCTGTTTTTT | TRBV9 | . | . | TRBJ2-2